Reported below is one T cell receptor beta chain. The antigen remains undetermined. A second 7 to 11 cycle PCR used barcoded and J-beta primers. The template-switch adaptor was a 5' adaptor with 12 random nucleotides. It tagged each cDNA molecule. TCRdb called the 5' RACE reads again in MiXCR, with one record for every CDR3 protein. Among about 1.1 million distinct CDR3 sequences listed, about two fifths were seen once. Germline V gene lookup returns CDR1 KGHSH and CDR2 LQKENI. There are 13 residues in the CDR3. With 8 bases clipped from V and 3 bases from J, the junction kept 5 bases outside the gene matches. This sample stems from a study of blood T cells in healthy people across ages. General observations from the study: As naive T cell percentage varied, TCR beta diversity correlated strongly with it. Per million T cells, TCR beta diversity dropped roughly linearly as age increased.

Each donor gave roughly 9.8 milliliters of peripheral blood. This chain connects TRBV18 to TRBJ2-5; 8 bases match TRBD1. The specimen sequenced was blood. This receptor was obtained from a man between 18 and 29 years old in good health. The CDR3 protein is CASHRGDEETQYF. The CDR3 DNA follows: TGTGCCAGCCACAGGGGGGATGAAGAGACCCAGTACTTC.